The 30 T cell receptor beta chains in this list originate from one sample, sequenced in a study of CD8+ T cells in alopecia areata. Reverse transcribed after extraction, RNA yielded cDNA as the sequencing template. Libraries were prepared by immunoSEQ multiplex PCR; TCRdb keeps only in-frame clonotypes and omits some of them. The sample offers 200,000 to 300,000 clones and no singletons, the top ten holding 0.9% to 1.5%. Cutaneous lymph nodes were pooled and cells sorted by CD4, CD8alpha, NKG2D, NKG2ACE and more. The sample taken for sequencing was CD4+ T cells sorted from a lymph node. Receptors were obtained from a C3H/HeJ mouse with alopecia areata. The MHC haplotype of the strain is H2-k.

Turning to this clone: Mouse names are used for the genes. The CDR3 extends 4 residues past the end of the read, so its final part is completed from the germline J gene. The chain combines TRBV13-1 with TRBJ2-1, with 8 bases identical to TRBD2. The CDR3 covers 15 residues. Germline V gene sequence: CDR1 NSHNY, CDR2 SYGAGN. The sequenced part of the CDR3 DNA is TGTGCCAGCAGTGATGGGGGGGGCGCGGGGGCT. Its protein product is CASSDGGGAGA. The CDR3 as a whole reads CASSDGGGAGAEQFF.

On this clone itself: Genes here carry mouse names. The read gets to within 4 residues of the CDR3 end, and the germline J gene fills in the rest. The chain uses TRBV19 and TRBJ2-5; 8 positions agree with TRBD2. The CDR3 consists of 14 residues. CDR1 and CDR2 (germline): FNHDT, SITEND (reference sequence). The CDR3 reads CASSIKGGADTQYF. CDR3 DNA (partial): TGTGCCAGCAGTATAAAGGGGGGGGCGGAC.

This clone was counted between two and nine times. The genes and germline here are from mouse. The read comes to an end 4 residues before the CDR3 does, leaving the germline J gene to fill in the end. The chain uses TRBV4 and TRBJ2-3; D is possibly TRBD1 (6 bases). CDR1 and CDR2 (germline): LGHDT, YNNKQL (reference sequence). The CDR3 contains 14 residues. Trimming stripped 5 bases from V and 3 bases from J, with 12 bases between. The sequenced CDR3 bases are TGTGCCAGCAGCGCCCTCGGGACAGCAGAA. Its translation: CASSALGTAE. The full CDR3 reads CASSALGTAETLYF.

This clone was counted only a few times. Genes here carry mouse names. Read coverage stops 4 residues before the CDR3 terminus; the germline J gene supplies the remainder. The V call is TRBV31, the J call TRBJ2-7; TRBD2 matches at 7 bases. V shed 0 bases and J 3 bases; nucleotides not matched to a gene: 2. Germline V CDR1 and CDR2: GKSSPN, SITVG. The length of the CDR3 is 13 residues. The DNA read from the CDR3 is TGTGCCTGGAGTCTGACTGGGAACTAT. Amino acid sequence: CAWSLTGNY. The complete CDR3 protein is CAWSLTGNYEQYF.

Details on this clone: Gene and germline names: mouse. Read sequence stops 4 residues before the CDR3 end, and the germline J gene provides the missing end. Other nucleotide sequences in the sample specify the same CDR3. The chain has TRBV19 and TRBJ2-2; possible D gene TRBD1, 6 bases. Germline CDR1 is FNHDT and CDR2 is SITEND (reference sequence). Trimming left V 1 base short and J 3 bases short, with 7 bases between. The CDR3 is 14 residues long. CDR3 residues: CASSISGDTGQLYF. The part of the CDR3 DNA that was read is TGTGCCAGCAGTATATCAGGGGACACCGGG. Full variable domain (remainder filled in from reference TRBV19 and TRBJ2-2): GGIITQTPKFLIGQEGQKLTLKCQQNFNHDTMYWYRQDSGKGLRLIYYSITENDLQKGDLSEGYDASREKKSSFSLTVTSAQKNEMAVFLCASSISGDTGQLYFGEGSKLTVL.

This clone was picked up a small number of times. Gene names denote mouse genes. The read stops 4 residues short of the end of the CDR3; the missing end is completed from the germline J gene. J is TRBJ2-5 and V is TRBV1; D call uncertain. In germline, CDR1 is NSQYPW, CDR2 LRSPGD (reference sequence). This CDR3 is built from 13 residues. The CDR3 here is CTCSAESGDTQYF. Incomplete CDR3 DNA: TGCACCTGCAGTGCAGAATCAGGTGAC.

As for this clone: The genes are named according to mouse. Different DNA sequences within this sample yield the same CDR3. This CDR3 is CTCSGTRNTEVFF. CDR3 DNA, as far as it was read: TGCACCTGCAGTGGGACACGCAACACA. This chain uses TRBV1 with TRBJ1-1; tentative D call: TRBD1 (5 bases). The CDR3 end is not reached by the read, which stops 4 residues before it; the germline J gene fills it in. Germline assignment: CDR1 NSQYPW and CDR2 LRSPGD (reference sequence). The V and J ends lost 4 bases and 2 bases respectively, with 8 bases between them. This CDR3 is 13 amino acids long.

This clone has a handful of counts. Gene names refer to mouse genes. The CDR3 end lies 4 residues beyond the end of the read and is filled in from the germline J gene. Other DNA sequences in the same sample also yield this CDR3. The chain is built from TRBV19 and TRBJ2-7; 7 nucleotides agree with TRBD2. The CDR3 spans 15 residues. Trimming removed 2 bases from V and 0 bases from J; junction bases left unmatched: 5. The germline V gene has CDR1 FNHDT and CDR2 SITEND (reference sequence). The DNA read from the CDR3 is TGTGCCAGCAGTATGACCGGGGGGGGCTCCTAT. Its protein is CASSMTGGGSY. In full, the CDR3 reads CASSMTGGGSYEQYF. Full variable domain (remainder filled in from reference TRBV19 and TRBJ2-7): GGIITQTPKFLIGQEGQKLTLKCQQNFNHDTMYWYRQDSGKGLRLIYYSITENDLQKGDLSEGYDASREKKSSFSLTVTSAQKNEMAVFLCASSMTGGGSYEQYFGPGTRLTVL.

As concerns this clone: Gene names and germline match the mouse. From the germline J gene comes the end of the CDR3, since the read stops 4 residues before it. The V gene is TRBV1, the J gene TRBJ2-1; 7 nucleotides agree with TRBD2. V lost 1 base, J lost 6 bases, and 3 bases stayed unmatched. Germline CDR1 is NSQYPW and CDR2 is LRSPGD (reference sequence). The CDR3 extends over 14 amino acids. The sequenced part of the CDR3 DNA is TGCACCTGCAGTGCAGTGGGGGGTTTTGCT. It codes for CTCSAVGGFA. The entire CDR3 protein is CTCSAVGGFAEQFF.

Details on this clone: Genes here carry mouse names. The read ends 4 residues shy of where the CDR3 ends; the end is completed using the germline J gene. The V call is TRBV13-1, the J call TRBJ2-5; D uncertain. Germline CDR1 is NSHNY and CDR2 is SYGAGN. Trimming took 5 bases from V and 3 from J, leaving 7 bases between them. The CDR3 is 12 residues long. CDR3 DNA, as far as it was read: TGTGCCAGCAGACAGAGTCAAGAC. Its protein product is CASRQSQD. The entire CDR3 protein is CASRQSQDTQYF.

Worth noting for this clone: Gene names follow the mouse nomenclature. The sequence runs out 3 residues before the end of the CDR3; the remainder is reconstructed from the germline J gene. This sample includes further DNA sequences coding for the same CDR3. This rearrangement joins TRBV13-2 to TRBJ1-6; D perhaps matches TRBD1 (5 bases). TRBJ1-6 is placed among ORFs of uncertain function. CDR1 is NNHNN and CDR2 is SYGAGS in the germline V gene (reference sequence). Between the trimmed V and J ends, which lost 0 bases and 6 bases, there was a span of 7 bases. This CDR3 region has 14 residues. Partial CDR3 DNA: TGTGCCAGCGGTGATGCCCAGGGTAATTCGCCC. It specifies CASGDAQGNSP. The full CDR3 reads CASGDAQGNSPLYF.

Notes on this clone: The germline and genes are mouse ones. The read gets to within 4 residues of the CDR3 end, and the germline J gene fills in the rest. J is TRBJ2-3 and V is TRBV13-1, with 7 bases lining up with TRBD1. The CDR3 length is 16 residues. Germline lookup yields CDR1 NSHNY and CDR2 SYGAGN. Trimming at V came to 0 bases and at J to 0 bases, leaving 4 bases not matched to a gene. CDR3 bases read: TGTGCCAGCAGTGATGACAGGGGAAGGAGTGCAGAA. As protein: CASSDDRGRSAE. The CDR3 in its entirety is CASSDDRGRSAETLYF.

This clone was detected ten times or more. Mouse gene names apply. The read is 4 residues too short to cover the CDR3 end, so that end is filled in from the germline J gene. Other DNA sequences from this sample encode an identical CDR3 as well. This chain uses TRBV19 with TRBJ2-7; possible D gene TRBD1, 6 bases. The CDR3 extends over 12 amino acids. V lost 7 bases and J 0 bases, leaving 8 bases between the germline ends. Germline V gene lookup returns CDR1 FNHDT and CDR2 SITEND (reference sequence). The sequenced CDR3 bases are TGTGCCAGCCGGGACAACTCCTAT. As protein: CASRDNSY. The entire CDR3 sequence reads CASRDNSYEQYF.

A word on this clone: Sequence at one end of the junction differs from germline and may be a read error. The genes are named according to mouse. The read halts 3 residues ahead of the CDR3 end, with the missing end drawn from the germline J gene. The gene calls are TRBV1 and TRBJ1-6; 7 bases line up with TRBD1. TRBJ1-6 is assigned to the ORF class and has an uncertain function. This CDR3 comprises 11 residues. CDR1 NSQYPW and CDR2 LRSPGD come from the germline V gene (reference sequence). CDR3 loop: CTCRAGGPLYF. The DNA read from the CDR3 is TGCACCTGCAGGGCAGGGGGTCCC.

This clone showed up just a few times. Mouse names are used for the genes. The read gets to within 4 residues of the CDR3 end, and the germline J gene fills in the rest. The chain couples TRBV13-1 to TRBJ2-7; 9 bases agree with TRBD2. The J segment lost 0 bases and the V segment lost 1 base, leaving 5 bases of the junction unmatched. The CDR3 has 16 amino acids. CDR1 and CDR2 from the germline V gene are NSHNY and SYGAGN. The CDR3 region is CASSDPRLGVSYEQYF. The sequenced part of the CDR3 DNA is TGTGCCAGCAGTGATCCAAGACTGGGGGTCTCCTAT.

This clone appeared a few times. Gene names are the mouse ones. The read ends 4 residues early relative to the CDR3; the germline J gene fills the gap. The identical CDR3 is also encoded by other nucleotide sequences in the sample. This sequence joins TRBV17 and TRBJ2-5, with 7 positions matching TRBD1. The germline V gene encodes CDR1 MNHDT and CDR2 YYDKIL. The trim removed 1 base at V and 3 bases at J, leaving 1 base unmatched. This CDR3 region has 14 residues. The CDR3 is CASSRGGQQDTQYF. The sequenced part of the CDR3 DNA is TGTGCTAGCAGTAGAGGGGGACAGCAAGAC.

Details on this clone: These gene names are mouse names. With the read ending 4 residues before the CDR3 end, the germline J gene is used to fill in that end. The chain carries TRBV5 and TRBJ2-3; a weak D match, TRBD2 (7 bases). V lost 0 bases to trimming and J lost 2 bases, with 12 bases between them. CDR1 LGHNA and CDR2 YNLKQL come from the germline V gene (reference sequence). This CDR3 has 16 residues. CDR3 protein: CASSQDNGGLAETLYF. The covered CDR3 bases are TGTGCCAGCAGCCAAGATAATGGGGGGCTTGCAGAA.

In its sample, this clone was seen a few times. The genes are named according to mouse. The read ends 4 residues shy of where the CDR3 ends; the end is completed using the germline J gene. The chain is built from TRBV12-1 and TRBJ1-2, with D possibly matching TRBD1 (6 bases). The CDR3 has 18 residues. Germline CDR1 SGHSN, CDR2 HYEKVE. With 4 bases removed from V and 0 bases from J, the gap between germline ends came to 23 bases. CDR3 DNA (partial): TGTGCCAGCTCCCAACTCTCTCTCAAGGGACACCCAAACTCC. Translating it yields CASSQLSLKGHPNS. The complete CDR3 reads CASSQLSLKGHPNSDYTF.

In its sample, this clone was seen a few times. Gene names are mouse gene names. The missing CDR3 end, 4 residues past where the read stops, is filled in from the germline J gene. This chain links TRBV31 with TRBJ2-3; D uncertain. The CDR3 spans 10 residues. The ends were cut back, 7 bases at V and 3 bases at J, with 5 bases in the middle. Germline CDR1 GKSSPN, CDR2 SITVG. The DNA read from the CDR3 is TGTGCCTCGACAGCAGAA. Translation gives CASTAE. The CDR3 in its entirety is CASTAETLYF.

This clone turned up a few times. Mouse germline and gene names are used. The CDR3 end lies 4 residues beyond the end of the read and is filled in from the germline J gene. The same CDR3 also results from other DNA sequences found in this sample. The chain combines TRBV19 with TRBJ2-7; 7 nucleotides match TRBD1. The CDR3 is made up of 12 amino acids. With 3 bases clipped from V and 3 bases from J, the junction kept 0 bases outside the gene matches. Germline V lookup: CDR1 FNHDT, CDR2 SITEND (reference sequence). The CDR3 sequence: CASSRQGYEQYF. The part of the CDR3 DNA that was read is TGTGCCAGCAGTAGACAGGGCTAT.

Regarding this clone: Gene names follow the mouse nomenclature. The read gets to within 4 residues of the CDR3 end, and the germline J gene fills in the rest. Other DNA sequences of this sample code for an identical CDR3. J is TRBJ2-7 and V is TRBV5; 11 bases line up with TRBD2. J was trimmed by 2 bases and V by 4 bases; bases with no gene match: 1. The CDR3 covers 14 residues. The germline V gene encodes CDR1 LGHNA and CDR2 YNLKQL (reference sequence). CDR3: CASSPTGGAYEQYF. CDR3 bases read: TGTGCCAGCAGCCCGACTGGGGGGGCCTAT.

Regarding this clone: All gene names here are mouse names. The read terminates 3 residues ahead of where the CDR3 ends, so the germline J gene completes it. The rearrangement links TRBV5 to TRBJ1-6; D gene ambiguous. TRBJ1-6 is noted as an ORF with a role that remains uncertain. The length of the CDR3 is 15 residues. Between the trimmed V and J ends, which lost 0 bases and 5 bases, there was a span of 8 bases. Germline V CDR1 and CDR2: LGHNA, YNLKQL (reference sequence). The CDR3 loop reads CASSQESRNNSPLYF. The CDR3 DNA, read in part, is TGTGCCAGCAGCCAAGAATCCAGGAATAATTCGCCC.

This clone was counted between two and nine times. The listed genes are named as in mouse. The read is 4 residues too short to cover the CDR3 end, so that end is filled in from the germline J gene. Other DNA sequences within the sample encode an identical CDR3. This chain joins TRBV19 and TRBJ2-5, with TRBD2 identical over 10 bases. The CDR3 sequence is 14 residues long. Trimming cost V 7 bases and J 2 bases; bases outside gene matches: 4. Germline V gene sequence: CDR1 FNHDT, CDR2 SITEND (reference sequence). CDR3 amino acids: CASSRTGGQDTQYF. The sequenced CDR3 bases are TGTGCCAGCTCCCGGACTGGGGGCCAAGAC.

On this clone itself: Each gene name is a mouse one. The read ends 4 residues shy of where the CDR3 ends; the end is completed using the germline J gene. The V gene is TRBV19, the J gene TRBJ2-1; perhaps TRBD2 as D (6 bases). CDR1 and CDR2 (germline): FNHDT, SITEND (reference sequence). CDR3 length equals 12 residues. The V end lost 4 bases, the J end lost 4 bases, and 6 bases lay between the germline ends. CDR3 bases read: TGTGCCAGCAGTCTGGGGTATGCT. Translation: CASSLGYA. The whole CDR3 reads CASSLGYAEQFF.

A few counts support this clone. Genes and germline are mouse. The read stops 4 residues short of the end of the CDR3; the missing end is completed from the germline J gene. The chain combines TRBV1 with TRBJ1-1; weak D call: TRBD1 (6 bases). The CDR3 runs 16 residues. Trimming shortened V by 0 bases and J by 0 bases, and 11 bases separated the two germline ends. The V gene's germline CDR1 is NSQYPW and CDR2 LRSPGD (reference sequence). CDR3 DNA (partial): TGCACCTGCAGTGCAGACCCGGGACACGCAAACACA. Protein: CTCSADPGHANT. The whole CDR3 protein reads CTCSADPGHANTEVFF.

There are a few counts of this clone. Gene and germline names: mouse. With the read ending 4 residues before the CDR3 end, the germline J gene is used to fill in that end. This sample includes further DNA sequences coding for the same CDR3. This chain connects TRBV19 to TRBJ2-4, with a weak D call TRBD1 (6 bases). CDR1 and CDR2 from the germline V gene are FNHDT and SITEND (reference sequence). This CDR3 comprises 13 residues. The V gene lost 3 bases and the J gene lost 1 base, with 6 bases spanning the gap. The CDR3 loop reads CASSKGGQNTLYF. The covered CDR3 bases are TGTGCCAGCAGTAAGGGGGGTCAAAAC.

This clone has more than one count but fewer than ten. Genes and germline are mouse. The DNA read from the CDR3 is TGTGCCAGCAGCCAAGATCTGAAAAACACA. It yields the protein CASSQDLKNT. The entire CDR3 reads CASSQDLKNTEVFF. The chain employs TRBV5 and TRBJ1-1; D is ambiguous. The read stops 4 residues short of the end of the CDR3; the missing end is completed from the germline J gene. Germline values: CDR1 LGHNA, CDR2 YNLKQL (reference sequence). Trimming took 0 bases from V and 1 from J, leaving 6 bases between them. The CDR3 spans 14 residues.

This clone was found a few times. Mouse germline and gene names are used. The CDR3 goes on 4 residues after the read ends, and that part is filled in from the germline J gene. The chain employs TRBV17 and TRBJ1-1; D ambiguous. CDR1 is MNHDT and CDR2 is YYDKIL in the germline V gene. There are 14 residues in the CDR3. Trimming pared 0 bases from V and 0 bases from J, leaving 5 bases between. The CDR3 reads CASSREQANTEVFF. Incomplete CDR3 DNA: TGTGCTAGCAGTAGAGAACAAGCAAACACA. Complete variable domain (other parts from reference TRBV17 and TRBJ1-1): DTTVKQNPRYKLARVGKPVNLICSQTMNHDTMYWYQKKPNQAPKLLLFYYDKILNREADTFEKFQSSRPNNSFCSLYIGSAGLEYSAMYLCASSREQANTEVFFGKGTRLTVV.

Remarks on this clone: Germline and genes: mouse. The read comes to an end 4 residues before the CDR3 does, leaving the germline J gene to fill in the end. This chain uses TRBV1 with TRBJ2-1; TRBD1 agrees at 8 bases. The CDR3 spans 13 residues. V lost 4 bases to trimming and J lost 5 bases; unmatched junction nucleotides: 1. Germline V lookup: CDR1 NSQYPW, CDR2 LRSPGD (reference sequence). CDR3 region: CTCSVDRDAEQFF. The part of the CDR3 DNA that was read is TGCACCTGCAGTGTGGACAGGGATGCT.

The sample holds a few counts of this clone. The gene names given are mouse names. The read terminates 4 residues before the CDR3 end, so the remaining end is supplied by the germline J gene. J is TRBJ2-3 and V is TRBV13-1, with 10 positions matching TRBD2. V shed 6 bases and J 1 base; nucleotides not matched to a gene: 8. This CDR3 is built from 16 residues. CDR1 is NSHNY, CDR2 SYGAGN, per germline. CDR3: CASTWDWGQGAETLYF. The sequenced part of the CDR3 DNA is TGTGCCAGCACCTGGGACTGGGGACAGGGTGCAGAA.